The rows below give T cell receptor beta chains drawn from one sample of a study of graft-versus-host responses after intestinal transplantation. For these receptors, no antigen is known. Clones were read by immunoSEQ multiplex PCR, and TCRdb kept only the in-frame ones, dropping some. The data show 96,000 or so clones, around nine tenths seen once. The sequencing here drew on unstimulated CD4+ T cells sorted from spleen or lymph node cells, taken before intestinal transplant. These receptors originate from a human donor who received an intestinal transplant. Each CDR3 is given with its conserved first and last residue. D genes are given only for firm matches.

D gene	J gene	V gene	CDR3 protein
-	TRBJ1-5	TRBV27	CASSPWTGNQPQHF
TRBD2	TRBJ2-5	TRBV30	CAWSGGGQETQYF
-	TRBJ2-2	TRBV18	CASRGEATNTGELFF
TRBD2	TRBJ2-3	TRBV7-9	CASSLPLTSGASTDTQYF
-	TRBJ1-1	TRBV18	CASSPAGGNTEAFF
TRBD1	TRBJ1-5	TRBV2	CASSQGVNQPQHF
-	TRBJ1-1	TRBV7-2	CASSPPHQNTEAFF
TRBD2	TRBJ2-3	TRBV10-1	CASSGSGDTQYF
TRBD1	TRBJ2-3	TRBV5-1	CASASGQGAHTQYF
-	TRBJ1-6	TRBV2	CASTKFPYSPLHF
TRBD1	TRBJ1-6	TRBV7-9	CASSSLWDRGESPLHF
TRBD1	TRBJ1-1	TRBV11-3	CASSTTSTGRHEAFF
TRBD1	TRBJ2-3	TRBV19	CASSVDTGGGSTDTQYF
-	TRBJ1-5	TRBV6-6	CASREQAFSNQPQHF
-	TRBJ2-1	TRBV7-2	CASSLAPTGSYNEQFF
-	TRBJ1-1	TRBV11-2	CASSDRMNTEAFF
-	TRBJ1-5	TRBV6-5	CASRYSPGGQPQHF
-	TRBJ1-6	TRBV14	CASSKQGPWSPLHF
TRBD1	TRBJ2-7	TRBV5-4	CASSYRDRAYEQYF
-	TRBJ1-6	TRBV2	CASIVTTNRGNSPLHF
TRBD1	TRBJ1-5	TRBV4-1	CASSQGTGPDSNQPQHF
TRBD2	TRBJ2-7	TRBV5-1	CASSFQVGLAREQYF
TRBD2	TRBJ2-7	TRBV2	CASRGLAGVFSEQYF
-	TRBJ1-2	TRBV5-1	CASSSGYRYGYTF
TRBD1	TRBJ2-1	TRBV15	CATSRGGQGFFNEQFF
TRBD2	TRBJ2-3	TRBV5-1	CASRPSGFVTDTQYF
TRBD1	TRBJ1-4	TRBV6-5	CASRTGVVELFF
-	TRBJ1-4	TRBV5-1	CASSSGLINEKLFF
-	TRBJ1-1	TRBV4-3	CASTQNREKNTEAFF
-	TRBJ2-4	TRBV5-1	CASSSYDRNKNIQYF
TRBD2	TRBJ2-5	TRBV7-9	CASRNPPGLADQTQYF
TRBD1	TRBJ2-7	TRBV27	CASSPRQGQQYF
-	TRBJ2-7	TRBV5-1	CASSLQGGDYEQYF
-	TRBJ2-2	TRBV5-1	CASSSDRANTGELFF
TRBD1	TRBJ1-1	TRBV18	CASSPPGQGPMNTEAFF
-	TRBJ1-6	TRBV6-4	CASSDEGSPLHF
-	TRBJ2-7	TRBV1	CTSTDTGTSGRVPYF
TRBD2	TRBJ2-7	TRBV7-2	CASSLSGGSYEQYF
-	TRBJ1-1	TRBV7-2	CASSPGHTVGRPEAFF
TRBD2	TRBJ2-5	TRBV5-1	CASSRTSGSNPMETQYF
-	TRBJ1-2	TRBV2	CASSDSYYGYTF
-	TRBJ1-6	TRBV27	CASRSGRDSPLHF
TRBD1	TRBJ1-5	TRBV30	CAWSVPFGDRGAYQPQHF
-	TRBJ1-2	TRBV5-4	CASRTGGDGYYGYTF
TRBD1	TRBJ1-1	TRBV6-1	CASSGSTGGTEAFF
TRBD2	TRBJ2-7	TRBV5-1	CASSWGGESTYEQYF
-	TRBJ1-5	TRBV15	CATSTPLLSEQPQHF
TRBD1	TRBJ1-3	TRBV5-1	CASTHLGQGPGNTIYF
-	TRBJ1-6	TRBV15	CATSRDNQSPLHF
TRBD1	TRBJ2-7	TRBV25-1	CASSAGQGRHEQYF
-	TRBJ2-1	TRBV6-5	CASGDLGVKQFF
TRBD1	TRBJ1-2	TRBV6-4	CASSVGQGYGYTF
TRBD2	TRBJ2-1	TRBV5-1	CASSRGLAGSSYNEQFF